The rows below give T cell receptor beta chains drawn from one sample of a study of lymphopenia after photon versus proton radiotherapy. Some clones are missing from TCRdb's copy, which holds only in-frame ones; the method was immunoSEQ multiplex PCR. The table has fewer than 45,000 clones, roughly 86% seen once; the top ten hold about a tenth. The material was peripheral blood, obtained from a patient treated with proton-based radiotherapy. The receptors come from a woman aged 70-85 years with pancreatic cancer. Some clones in this sample may be carry-over from other donors' samples. Both conserved end residues are trimmed from each CDR3. A D gene is named only where the DNA matches it firmly. Clone size is not always given. Where it is, it says once, few, many or a class for expanded clones.

- | - | TRBV29-1 | SPPNRDLYEQY
- | - | TRBV7-9 | ASSLGRGDTQY
- | - | TRBV20-1 | SAPELEKLF
- | - | TRBV5-1 | ASSRQESNYGYT
- | - | TRBV29-1 | SVGESYEQY
- | - | TRBV2 | ASSEDRGVSPLH
TRBD2 | - | TRBV30 | AWSPGLVGGF
TRBD1 | - | TRBV6-6 | ASSYTTTGGHEQF
- | - | TRBV6-5 | ASRGSSYEQY
- | - | TRBV9 | ASSVGGGNQPQH
- | - | TRBV6-6 | ASSYPGTNTEAF
TRBD1 | - | TRBV28 | ASSDPGQANTGELF
- | - | TRBV19 | ASGHRVLWSNTEAF
TRBD1 | - | TRBV30 | ACTGQGNYGYT
- | few | TRBV30 | AWGTSSGQY
- | - | TRBV20-1 | SAIVVDTQY